Sequencing of this T cell receptor beta chain was carried out in a study of cytomegalovirus exposure and HLA in healthy donors. Although they were nominally healthy when sampled, donors likely had unrecorded immune exposures. The germline V and J ends were trimmed by 4 bases and 5 bases, with 20 bases remaining between them. In germline, CDR1 is SEHNR, CDR2 FQNEAQ (reference sequence). The CDR3 totals 16 residues. This PCR relied on a set of 60 Vbeta primers and 13 Jbeta primers. Per the original methods: It was a later analysis that counted around 85 million unique TCR beta chains, of which approximately 11 million were shared. Assay used: immunoSEQ multiplex PCR; TCRdb lists only in-frame clones, some missing. V, J and clone size reflect that table, while D and trimming were determined from the DNA. The sample has more than 95,000 clones; the top ten hold around 2.2%.

Material: PBMCs. The V call is TRBV7-9, the J call TRBJ2-5, with D maybe TRBD2 (7 bases). The clonotype was recovered from a middle-aged man in good health and CMV-seronegative. CDR3 in amino acids: CASSSAGATGRETQYF. The CDR3 nucleotides are TGTGCCAGCAGCTCCGCGGGGGCCACAGGGCGGGAGACCCAGTACTTC.